The clone carrying this T cell receptor (beta chain) was detected ten times or more. Its antigen is currently unknown. The V gene's germline CDR1 is MDHEN and CDR2 SYDVKM. The CDR3 extends over 13 amino acids. V lost 8 bases and J lost 4, with 14 bases in between. Unique molecular identifiers tagged the TCRbeta library. One entry per CDR3 protein, called by TCRdb with MiXCR from the PCR reads. The sample consists of 200,000 or so distinct CDR3 sequences, approximately 6.9% of them appearing once. The data belong to a study of T-cell reconstitution after alpha-beta-depleted transplantation in children. Study conclusions and caveats: T-cell counts and diversity at one year post-transplant came mainly from newly produced T cells.

The source of this sequence is a boy aged 2 to 10 with acute lymphoblastic leukemia, due to receive a stem cell transplant. This rearrangement joins TRBV28 to TRBJ1-2; D is undetermined. The sample here was PBMCs, taken before TCRalphabeta/CD19-depleted stem cell transplant. The CDR3 DNA reads TGTGCCAGCGGGGTCTTGGAGGGCTATGGCTACACCTTC. As protein: CASGVLEGYGYTF.